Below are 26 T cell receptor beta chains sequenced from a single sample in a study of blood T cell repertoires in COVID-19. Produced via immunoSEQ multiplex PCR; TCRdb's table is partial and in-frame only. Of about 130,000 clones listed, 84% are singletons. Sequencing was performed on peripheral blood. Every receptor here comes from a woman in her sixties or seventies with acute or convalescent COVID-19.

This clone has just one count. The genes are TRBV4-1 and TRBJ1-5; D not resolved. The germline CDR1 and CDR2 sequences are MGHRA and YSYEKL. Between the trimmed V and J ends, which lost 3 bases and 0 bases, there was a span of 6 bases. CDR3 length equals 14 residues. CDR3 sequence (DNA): TGCGCCAGCAGCCAGGGCCTTAGCAATCAGCCCCAGCATTTT. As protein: CASSQGLSNQPQHF.

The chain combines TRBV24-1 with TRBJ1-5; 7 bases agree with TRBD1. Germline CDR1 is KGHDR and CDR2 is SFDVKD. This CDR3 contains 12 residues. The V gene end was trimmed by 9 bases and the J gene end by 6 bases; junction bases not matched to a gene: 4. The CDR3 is CATGQGGQPQHF. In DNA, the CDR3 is TGTGCCACCGGTCAGGGGGGTCAGCCCCAGCATTTT.

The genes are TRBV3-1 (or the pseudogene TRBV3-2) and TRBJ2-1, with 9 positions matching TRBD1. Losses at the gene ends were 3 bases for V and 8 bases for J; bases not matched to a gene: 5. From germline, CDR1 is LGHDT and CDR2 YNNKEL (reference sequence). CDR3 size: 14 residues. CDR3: CASSHSGQGDEQFF. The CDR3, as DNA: TGTGCCAGCAGCCACTCGGGACAGGGAGATGAGCAGTTCTTC.

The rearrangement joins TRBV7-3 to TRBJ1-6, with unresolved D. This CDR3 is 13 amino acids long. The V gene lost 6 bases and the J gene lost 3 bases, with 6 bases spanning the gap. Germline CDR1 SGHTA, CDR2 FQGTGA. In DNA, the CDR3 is TGTGCCAGCAGGGAGGGCTATAATTCACCCCTCCACTTT. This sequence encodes CASREGYNSPLHF.

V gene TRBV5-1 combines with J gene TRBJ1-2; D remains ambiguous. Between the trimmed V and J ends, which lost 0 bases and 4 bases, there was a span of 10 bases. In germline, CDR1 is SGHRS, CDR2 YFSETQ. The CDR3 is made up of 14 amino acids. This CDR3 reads CASSLARTRYGYTF. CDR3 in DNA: TGCGCCAGCAGCTTGGCCAGGACTCGCTATGGCTACACCTTC.

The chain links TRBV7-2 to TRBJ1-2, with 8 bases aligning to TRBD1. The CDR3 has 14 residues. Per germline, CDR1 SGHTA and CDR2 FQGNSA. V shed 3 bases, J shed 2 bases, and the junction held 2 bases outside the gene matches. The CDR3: CASSLTGENYGYTF. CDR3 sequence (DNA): TGTGCCAGCAGCTTGACAGGGGAGAACTATGGCTACACCTTC. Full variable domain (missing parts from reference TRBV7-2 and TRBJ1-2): GAGVSQSPSNKVTEKGKDVELRCDPISGHTALYWYRQSLGQGLEFLIYFQGNSAPDKSGLPSDRFSAERTGGSVSTLTIQRTQQEDSAVYLCASSLTGENYGYTFGSGTRLTVV.

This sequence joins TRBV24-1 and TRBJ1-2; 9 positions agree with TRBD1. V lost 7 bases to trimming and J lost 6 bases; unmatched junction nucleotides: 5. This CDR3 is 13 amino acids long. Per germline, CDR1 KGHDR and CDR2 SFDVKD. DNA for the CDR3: TGTGCCACCAGCAACAGGGGGCGGGATGGCTACACCTTC. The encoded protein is CATSNRGRDGYTF.

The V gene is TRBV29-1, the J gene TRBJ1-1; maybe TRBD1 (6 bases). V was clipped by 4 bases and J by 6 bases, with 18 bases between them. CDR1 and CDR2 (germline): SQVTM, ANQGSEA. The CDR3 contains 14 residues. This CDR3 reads CSVVEAGVNAEAFF. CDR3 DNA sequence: TGCAGCGTTGTAGAGGCAGGGGTTAACGCTGAAGCTTTCTTT.

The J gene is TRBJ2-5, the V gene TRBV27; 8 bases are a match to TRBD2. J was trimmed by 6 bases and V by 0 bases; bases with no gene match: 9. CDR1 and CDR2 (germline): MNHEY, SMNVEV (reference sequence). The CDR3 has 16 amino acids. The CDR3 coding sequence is TGTGCCAGCAGTTTATCGTTTGCTAGCGGGCGAAAGACCCAGTACTTC. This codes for CASSLSFASGRKTQYF.

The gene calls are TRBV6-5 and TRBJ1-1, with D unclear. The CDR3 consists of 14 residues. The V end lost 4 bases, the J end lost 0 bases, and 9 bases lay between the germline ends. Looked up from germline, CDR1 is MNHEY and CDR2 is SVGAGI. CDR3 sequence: CASSSPEMNTEAFF. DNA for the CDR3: TGTGCCAGCAGTTCCCCCGAGATGAACACTGAAGCTTTCTTT.

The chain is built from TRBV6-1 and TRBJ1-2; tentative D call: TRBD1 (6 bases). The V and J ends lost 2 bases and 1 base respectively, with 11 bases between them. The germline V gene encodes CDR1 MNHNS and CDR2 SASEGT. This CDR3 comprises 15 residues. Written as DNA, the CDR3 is TGTGCCAGCAGTGAATCGCAGGGGATTAACTATGGCTACACCTTC. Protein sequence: CASSESQGINYGYTF.

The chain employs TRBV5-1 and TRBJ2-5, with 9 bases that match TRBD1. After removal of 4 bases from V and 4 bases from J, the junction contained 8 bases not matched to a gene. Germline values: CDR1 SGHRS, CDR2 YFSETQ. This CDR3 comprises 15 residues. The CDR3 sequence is CASSRTGVDLETQYF. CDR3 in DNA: TGCGCCAGCAGCCGGACAGGGGTCGACCTAGAGACCCAGTACTTC.

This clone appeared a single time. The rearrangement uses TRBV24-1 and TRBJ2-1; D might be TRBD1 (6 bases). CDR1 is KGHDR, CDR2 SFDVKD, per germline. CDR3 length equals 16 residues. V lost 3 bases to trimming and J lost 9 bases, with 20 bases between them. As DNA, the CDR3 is TGTGCCACCAGTGATCCAGGGGCAGTTAGGGTAGGTGAGCAGTTCTTC. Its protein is CATSDPGAVRVGEQFF.

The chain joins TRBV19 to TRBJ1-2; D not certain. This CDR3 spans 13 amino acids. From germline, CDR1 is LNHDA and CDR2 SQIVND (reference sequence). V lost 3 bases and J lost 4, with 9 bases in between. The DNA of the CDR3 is TGTGCCAGTAGTATCTTTGCCAGCTATGGCTACACCTTC. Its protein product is CASSIFASYGYTF.

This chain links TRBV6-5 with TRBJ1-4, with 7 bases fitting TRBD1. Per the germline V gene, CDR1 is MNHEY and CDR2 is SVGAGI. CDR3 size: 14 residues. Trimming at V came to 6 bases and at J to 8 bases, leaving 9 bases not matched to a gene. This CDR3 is CASSPQGRGEKLFF. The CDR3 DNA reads TGTGCCAGCAGCCCACAGGGGCGTGGGGAAAAACTGTTTTTT.

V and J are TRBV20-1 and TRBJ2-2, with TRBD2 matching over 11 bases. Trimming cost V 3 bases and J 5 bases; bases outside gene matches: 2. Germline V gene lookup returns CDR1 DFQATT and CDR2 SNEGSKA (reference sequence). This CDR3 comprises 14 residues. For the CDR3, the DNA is TGCAGTGCTAGTGGGACTAGCGGAACCGGGGAGCTGTTTTTT. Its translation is CSASGTSGTGELFF.

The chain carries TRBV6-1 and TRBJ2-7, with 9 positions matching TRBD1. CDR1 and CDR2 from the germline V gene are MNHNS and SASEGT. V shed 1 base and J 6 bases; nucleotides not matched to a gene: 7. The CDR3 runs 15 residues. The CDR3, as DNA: TGTGCCAGCAGTGAAGTGGGACAGGGAGGCGTCGAGCAGTACTTC. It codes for CASSEVGQGGVEQYF.

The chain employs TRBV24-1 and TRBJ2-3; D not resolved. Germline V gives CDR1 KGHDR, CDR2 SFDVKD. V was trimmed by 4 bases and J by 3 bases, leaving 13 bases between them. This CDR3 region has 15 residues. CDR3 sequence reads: CATSDHKQITDTQYF. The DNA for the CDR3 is TGTGCCACCAGTGACCACAAACAAATAACAGATACGCAGTATTTT.

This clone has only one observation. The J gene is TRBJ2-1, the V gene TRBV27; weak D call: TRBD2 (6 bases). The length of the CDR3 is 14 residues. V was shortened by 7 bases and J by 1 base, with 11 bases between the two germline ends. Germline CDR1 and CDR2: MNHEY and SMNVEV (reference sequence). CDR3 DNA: TGTGCCAGCACGGGGGTGGAGTCCTACAATGAGCAGTTCTTC. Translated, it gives CASTGVESYNEQFF.

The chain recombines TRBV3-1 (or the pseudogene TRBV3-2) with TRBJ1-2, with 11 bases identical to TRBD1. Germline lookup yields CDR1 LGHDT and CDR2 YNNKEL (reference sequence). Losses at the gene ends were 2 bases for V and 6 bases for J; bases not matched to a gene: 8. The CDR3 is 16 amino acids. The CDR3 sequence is CASSQFRTGGRDGYTF. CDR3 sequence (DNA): TGTGCCAGCAGCCAATTTCGGACAGGGGGCAGGGATGGCTACACCTTC.

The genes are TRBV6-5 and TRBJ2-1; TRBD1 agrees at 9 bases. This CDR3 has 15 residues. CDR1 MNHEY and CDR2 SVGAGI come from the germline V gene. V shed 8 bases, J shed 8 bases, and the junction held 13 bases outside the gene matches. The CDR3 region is CASRGQGRGFDEQFF. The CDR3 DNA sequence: TGTGCCAGCCGAGGACAGGGGCGCGGATTTGATGAGCAGTTCTTC.

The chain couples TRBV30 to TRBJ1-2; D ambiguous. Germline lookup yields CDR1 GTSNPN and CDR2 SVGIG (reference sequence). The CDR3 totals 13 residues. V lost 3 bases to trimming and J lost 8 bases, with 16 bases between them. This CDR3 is CAWRPIALGGYTF. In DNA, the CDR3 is TGTGCCTGGAGACCCATCGCTCTCGGGGGCTACACCTTC.

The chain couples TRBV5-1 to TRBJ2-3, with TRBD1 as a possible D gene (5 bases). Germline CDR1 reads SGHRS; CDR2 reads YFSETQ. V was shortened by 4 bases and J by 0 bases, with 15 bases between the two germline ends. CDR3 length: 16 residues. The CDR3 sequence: CASSAKTADSTDTQYF. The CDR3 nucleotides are TGCGCCAGCAGCGCTAAGACAGCCGATAGCACAGATACGCAGTATTTT.

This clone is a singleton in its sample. This chain's CDR3 is CASSSDRVGNTIYF. Written as DNA, the CDR3 is TGTGCCAGCAGTTCGGACAGGGTCGGAAACACCATATATTTT. V and J are TRBV6-5 and TRBJ1-3, with 8 bases aligning to TRBD1. The CDR3 length is 14 residues. The trim removed 4 bases at V and 4 bases at J, leaving 3 bases unmatched. CDR1 is MNHEY and CDR2 is SVGAGI in the germline V gene.

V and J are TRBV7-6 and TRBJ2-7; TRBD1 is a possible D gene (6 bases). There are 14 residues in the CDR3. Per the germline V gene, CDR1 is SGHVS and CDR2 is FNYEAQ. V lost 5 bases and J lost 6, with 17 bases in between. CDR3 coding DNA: TGTGCCAGCAGCGTAGAGGGACCCAGGGGCGAGCAGTACTTC. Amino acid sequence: CASSVEGPRGEQYF.

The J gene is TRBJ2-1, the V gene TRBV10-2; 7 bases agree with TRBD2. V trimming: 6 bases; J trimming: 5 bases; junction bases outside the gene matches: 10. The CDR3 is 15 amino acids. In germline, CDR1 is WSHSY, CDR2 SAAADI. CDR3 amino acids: CASRVNGGTNNEQFF. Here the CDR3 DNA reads TGCGCCAGCAGAGTAAACGGGGGGACGAACAATGAGCAGTTCTTC.